This T cell receptor (beta chain) was recorded in a study of blood T cell repertoires in COVID-19. This clone was seen once. TCRdb keeps only in-frame clones here, not all; method: immunoSEQ multiplex PCR. The sample comprises 200,000 or so clones, about 90% of which are singletons, and approximately 8.2% rests with the top ten. This CDR3 region has 14 residues. The germline CDR1 and CDR2 sequences are ENHRY and SYGVKD. The J segment lost 12 bases and the V segment lost 6 bases, leaving 9 bases of the junction unmatched. The chain employs TRBV10-3 and TRBJ1-5; TRBD1 aligns across 12 bases. The sample consisted of PBMCs or T cells enriched from blood (not recorded which). This clonotype was obtained from a woman between 18 and 30 years old who had recovered from COVID-19. DNA of the CDR3: TGTGCCATCAGGGAGGGACAGGGGGCCGGGCGCCAGCATTTT. Translating gives CAIREGQGAGRQHF.